This T cell receptor beta chain was captured by sequencing in a study of T cell responses to AZD1222 COVID-19 vaccine. Notes on the study in general: Donors skewed white British and female; clonal diversity was possibly underestimated. Within unmutated variant regions lay the reported targets of nearly half of spike-specific TCRs.

This clone came up once. What it binds is not known. The assay was immunoSEQ multiplex PCR, and TCRdb's table has in-frame clones only and misses some. The table records 120,000 or so clones, around 89% of them present only once. This CDR3 is 16 amino acids long. Germline values: CDR1 SGHAT, CDR2 FQNNGV. With 1 base clipped from V and 3 bases from J, the junction kept 7 bases outside the gene matches. The chain uses TRBV11-2 and TRBJ2-7; TRBD2 matches at 9 bases. This TCR came from an adult in good health. Sequencing was performed on peripheral blood, taken on day 0 of AZD1222 vaccination. The CDR3 here is CASSLGPAGGNYEQYF. The CDR3 DNA sequence: TGTGCCAGCAGCTTAGGCCCAGCGGGAGGCAACTACGAGCAGTACTTC. The full variable domain, in which reference TRBV11-2 and TRBJ2-7 provide the parts outside the CDR3, is EAGVAQSPRYKIIEKRQSVAFWCNPISGHATLYWYQQILGQGPKLLIQFQNNGVVDDSQLPKDRFSAERLKGVDSTLKIQPAKLEDSAVYLCASSLGPAGGNYEQYFGPGTRLTVT.